This T cell receptor (beta chain) was sequenced for a study of Ad26.COV2.S vaccination and SARS-CoV-2 variants. Regarding the study as a whole: From the TCR breadth and depth analyses, total T cell responses may have been underestimated.

Germline V gives CDR1 MGHRA, CDR2 YSYEKL. The length of the CDR3 is 17 residues. J lost 3 bases, V lost 3 bases, and 3 bases had no gene match. Regarding treatment: roughly 18 received Ad26.COV2.S at low or high dose, single or two shots; about five received placebo; per-sample allocation not given. The samples were gathered on day 63 after the first injection of vaccine or placebo. Libraries were prepared by immunoSEQ multiplex PCR; TCRdb keeps only in-frame clonotypes and omits some of them. Among 350,000 to 600,000 clones listed, about 88% were seen once. Remarks on this clone: Its antigen is as yet unknown.

Material: peripheral blood, obtained in a trial of Ad26.COV2.S vaccine versus placebo. The chain is built from TRBV4-1 and TRBJ2-1, with 15 nucleotides matching TRBD2. The receptor's source is a person between 18 and 59 years old who received the Ad26.COV2.S COVID-19 vaccine or a placebo. CDR3 loop: CASSQGTSGGYYNEQFF. In DNA form, the CDR3 reads TGCGCCAGCAGCCAGGGGACTAGCGGGGGGTACTACAATGAGCAGTTCTTC.